The 31 T cell receptor beta chains below were found in one sample sequenced in a study of early stage breast cancer tumors (dated by TCRdb to about 2017). The library was prepared using the immunoSEQ multiplex PCR assay. This immuneACCESS table, as held by TCRdb, lists in-frame sequences with V and J called but not all clones. Of the missing ones, under half trace to an unresolved V gene in checked studies; the others have no known cause. This sample is represented by 8,500 to 10,000 clones; 60% to 85% of them were singletons. Approximately 8.8% of the sample rests with the top ten. The sample taken for sequencing was normal breast tissue next to the tumor. Every receptor here comes from a person in their 40s with breast cancer.

The chain links TRBV11-3 to TRBJ1-5, with TRBD1 as a possible D gene (5 bases). The CDR3 is 13 amino acids. The germline V gene has CDR1 SGHNT and CDR2 YENEEA. The germline V and J ends were trimmed by 4 bases and 5 bases, with 9 bases remaining between them. DNA of the CDR3: TGTGCCAGCAGCTCCGGGGACCATCAGCCCCAGCATTTT. Translating it yields CASSSGDHQPQHF. Full variable domain (missing parts from reference TRBV11-3 and TRBJ1-5): EAGVVQSPRYKIIEKKQPVAFWCNPISGHNTLYWYLQNLGQGPELLIRYENEEAVDDSQLPKDRFSAERLKGVDSTLKIQPAELGDSAVYLCASSSGDHQPQHFGDGTRLSIL.

CDR3 residues: CASSLDLTSEQFF. In DNA form, the CDR3 reads TGTGCCAGCAGCTTAGATCTGACGTCAGAGCAGTTCTTC. The V call is TRBV7-2, the J call TRBJ2-1; no definite D call. Germline V CDR1 and CDR2: SGHTA, FQGNSA. The CDR3 contains 13 residues. V shed 1 base and J shed 10 bases, with 11 bases lying between them.

V and J are TRBV4-1 and TRBJ1-5, with D possibly matching TRBD1 (5 bases). Germline V CDR1 and CDR2: MGHRA, YSYEKL. The CDR3 is 15 residues long. V dropped 2 bases and J dropped 2 bases, with 10 bases sitting between them. The CDR3: CASSQRAGGNQPQHF. CDR3 DNA: TGCGCCAGCAGCCAAAGAGCGGGGGGCAATCAGCCCCAGCATTTT.

The chain employs TRBV1 and TRBJ2-7; TRBD2, the D gene given by the table, was not confirmed from the DNA. TRBV1 is labeled a pseudogene. The CDR3 is 17 amino acids. The CDR3 region is CTSSPIPSGGPYYEQYF. The CDR3 DNA sequence: TGCACCAGCAGCCCTATCCCGTCTGGCGGGCCCTACTACGAGCAGTACTTC.

The chain joins TRBV30 to TRBJ2-5, with a tentative D call TRBD1 (6 bases). CDR3 size: 13 residues. Germline V gives CDR1 GTSNPN, CDR2 SVGIG (reference sequence). Trimming took off 3 bases at V and 5 bases at J, with 13 bases between the two ends. In DNA form, the CDR3 reads TGTGCCTGGAGGCAAGTAGGGGGTGAGACCCAGTACTTC. Protein sequence: CAWRQVGGETQYF.

V gene TRBV7-8 combines with J gene TRBJ2-7; D not certain. Per the germline V gene, CDR1 is SGHVS and CDR2 is FQNEAQ. The ends were cut back, 2 bases at V and 2 bases at J, with 10 bases in the middle. This CDR3 has 14 amino acids. As DNA, the CDR3 is TGTGCCAGCAGCTTATTGGGTAAGGCCTACGAGCAGTACTTC. It yields the protein CASSLLGKAYEQYF. Filled out from reference TRBV7-8 and TRBJ2-7, the complete variable domain reads GAGVSQSPRYKVAKRGQDVALRCDPISGHVSLFWYQQALGQGPEFLTYFQNEAQLDKSGLPSDRFFAERPEGSVSTLKIQRTQQEDSAVYLCASSLLGKAYEQYFGPGTRLTVT.

J is TRBJ2-7 and V is TRBV6-6; unclear D gene. The germline V gene encodes CDR1 MNHNY and CDR2 SVGAGI (reference sequence). The CDR3 spans 14 residues. Trimming took off 2 bases at V and 3 bases at J, with 11 bases between the two ends. CDR3 sequence: CASSYVGGNYEQYF. For the CDR3, the DNA is TGTGCCAGCAGTTACGTCGGTGGGAACTACGAGCAGTACTTC.

This clone was seen only once. The chain joins TRBV6-1 to TRBJ1-1, with D tentatively TRBD1 (5 bases). The germline V gene has CDR1 MNHNS and CDR2 SASEGT. The CDR3 loop spans 15 amino acids. Trimming removed 6 bases at V and 0 bases at J, with 14 bases between. As DNA, the CDR3 is TGTGCCAGCAGCCCTCGAACAGGCTTGAACACTGAAGCTTTCTTT. Encoded protein: CASSPRTGLNTEAFF.

V gene TRBV7-2 combines with J gene TRBJ2-7; D may be TRBD2 (6 bases). V lost 5 bases and J lost 3, with 17 bases in between. The CDR3 runs to 15 residues. CDR1 and CDR2 (germline): SGHTA, FQGNSA. The CDR3 DNA sequence: TGTGCCAGCAGCCTGAGTGGGCTAGCGAGCTACGAGCAGTACTTC. This gives the protein CASSLSGLASYEQYF.

The chain combines TRBV11-2 with TRBJ1-1, with D possibly matching TRBD1 (6 bases). Trimming stripped 5 bases from V and 2 bases from J, with 9 bases between. CDR1 and CDR2 (germline): SGHAT, FQNNGV. The CDR3 covers 13 residues. The CDR3 DNA reads as TGTGCCAGCAGCACAGGGTTCAACACTGAAGCTTTCTTT. It is translated as CASSTGFNTEAFF.

This clone was seen more than once but under ten times. This chain links TRBV2 with TRBJ2-7, with D perhaps TRBD1 (5 bases). Germline V CDR1 and CDR2: SNHLY, FYNNEI. CDR3 length: 15 amino acids. Trimming took off 2 bases at V and 0 bases at J, with 11 bases between the two ends. CDR3 DNA: TGTGCCAGCAGTGAACTCGGAGACAGCTCCTACGAGCAGTACTTC. Amino acid sequence: CASSELGDSSYEQYF. The whole variable domain, filled in from reference TRBV2 and TRBJ2-7, reads EPEVTQTPSHQVTQMGQEVILRCVPISNHLYFYWYRQILGQKVEFLVSFYNNEISEKSEIFDDQFSVERPDGSNFTLKIRSTKLEDSAMYFCASSELGDSSYEQYFGPGTRLTVT.

CDR3 amino acids: CASSVGYGYTF. The CDR3 region has the DNA TGTGCCAGCAGTGTGGGCTATGGCTACACCTTC. The chain combines TRBV6-1 with TRBJ1-2; D gene unclear. This CDR3 is built from 11 residues. Trimming removed 4 bases at V and 4 bases at J, with 4 bases between. Germline V gives CDR1 MNHNS, CDR2 SASEGT.

V gene TRBV5-1 combines with J gene TRBJ2-3; a possible D gene is TRBD1 (5 bases). The germline CDR1 and CDR2 sequences are SGHRS and YFSETQ. Between the trimmed V and J ends, which lost 3 bases and 0 bases, there was a span of 11 bases. The CDR3 sequence is 15 residues long. CDR3 region: CASSSTAASTDTQYF. The CDR3 region has the DNA TGCGCCAGCAGCTCGACAGCAGCTAGCACAGATACGCAGTATTTT.

The gene calls are TRBV4-1 and TRBJ2-7, with 10 bases fitting TRBD1. The CDR3 has 13 residues. The V and J ends lost 8 bases and 6 bases, in that order; junction bases with no gene match: 7. The germline CDR1 and CDR2 sequences are MGHRA and YSYEKL. CDR3 region: CASARDRGSEQYF. CDR3 coding DNA: TGCGCCAGCGCACGGGACAGGGGAAGCGAGCAGTACTTC.

V is TRBV27 and J is TRBJ2-7, with 7 bases fitting TRBD1. The germline gives CDR1 MNHEY, CDR2 SMNVEV (reference sequence). J was trimmed by 3 bases and V by 3 bases; bases with no gene match: 11. The CDR3 length is 16 residues. The CDR3 reads CASSFSGTEIFYEQYF. The CDR3, as DNA: TGTGCCAGCAGTTTCTCCGGGACAGAGATCTTCTACGAGCAGTACTTC.

The chain uses TRBV4-2 and TRBJ2-3; 14 bases line up with TRBD2. Trimming took 5 bases from V and 3 from J; bases not matched to a gene: 7. The CDR3 runs to 17 residues. The germline V gene has CDR1 LGHNA and CDR2 YNFKEQ. Here the CDR3 reads CASSGGLAGADTDTQYF. CDR3 bases: TGTGCCAGCAGCGGGGGACTAGCGGGAGCGGATACAGATACGCAGTATTTT.

There are a few counts of this clone. The V gene is TRBV2, the J gene TRBJ2-3; D gene ambiguous. The CDR3 totals 13 residues. The germline V gene encodes CDR1 SNHLY and CDR2 FYNNEI. The V gene lost 0 bases and the J gene lost 10 bases, with 11 bases spanning the gap. The CDR3 DNA is TGTGCCAGCAGTGAAGCAGGGCCGTCCCCGCAGTATTTT. It specifies CASSEAGPSPQYF.

This chain connects TRBV5-1 to TRBJ2-5, with 12 bases matching TRBD2. With V trimmed by 4 bases and J by 5 bases, 6 bases remained unmatched. In germline, CDR1 is SGHRS, CDR2 YFSETQ. The CDR3 totals 15 residues. In DNA, the CDR3 is TGCGCCAGCAGCAGCCTAGCGGGAGGGCCCGAGACCCAGTACTTC. Translating gives CASSSLAGGPETQYF.

The chain links TRBV6-6 to TRBJ2-5; 8 bases are a match to TRBD2. Germline-derived CDR1 and CDR2 are MNHNY and SVGAGI (reference sequence). The CDR3 totals 16 residues. V lost 7 bases and J lost 5; bases outside the gene matches: 15. Here the CDR3 DNA reads TGTGCCAGCACCTCTACAGGGCTGACGGGAGGGGAGACCCAGTACTTC. Encoded protein: CASTSTGLTGGETQYF.

V is TRBV11-2 and J is TRBJ1-1, with D tentatively TRBD1 (6 bases). Germline V gives CDR1 SGHAT, CDR2 FQNNGV. The CDR3 length is 14 residues. V was clipped by 2 bases and J by 4 bases, with 11 bases between them. This chain's CDR3 is CASSLTGTGTEAFF. The CDR3 region has the DNA TGTGCCAGCAGCTTAACAGGGACTGGCACTGAAGCTTTCTTT. Using reference TRBV11-2 and TRBJ1-1 for the parts outside the CDR3, the full variable domain is EAGVAQSPRYKIIEKRQSVAFWCNPISGHATLYWYQQILGQGPKLLIQFQNNGVVDDSQLPKDRFSAERLKGVDSTLKIQPAKLEDSAVYLCASSLTGTGTEAFFGQGTRLTVV.

The chain carries TRBV7-2 and TRBJ2-1; 11 bases are a match to TRBD2. In germline, CDR1 is SGHTA, CDR2 FQGNSA. The CDR3 extends over 16 amino acids. Trimming took 1 base from V and 10 from J; bases not matched to a gene: 9. The CDR3 coding sequence is TGTGCCAGCAGCTTAGTCGGAGCGACTAGCGGGGCAGAGCAGTTCTTC. It yields the protein CASSLVGATSGAEQFF.

The CDR3: CASSPRKGGRTAGNSPLHF. The CDR3 region has the DNA TGTGCCAGCTCACCTCGGAAAGGTGGCAGGACCGCTGGGAATTCACCCCTCCACTTT. V is TRBV18 and J is TRBJ1-6; D gene uncertain. The V and J ends lost 3 bases and 7 bases respectively, with 25 bases between them. From germline, CDR1 is KGHSH and CDR2 LQKENI. This CDR3 is 19 amino acids long. Together with reference TRBV18 and TRBJ1-6, the CDR3 gives the full variable domain: NAGVMQNPRHLVRRRGQEARLRCSPMKGHSHVYWYRQLPEEGLKFMVYLQKENIIDESGMPKERFSAEFPKEGPSILRIQQVVRGDSAAYFCASSPRKGGRTAGNSPLHFGNGTRLTVT.

CDR3 nucleotides: TGCGCCAGCAGCTTGGCCACGGGGGACTCCTACGAGCAGTACTTC. Amino acids: CASSLATGDSYEQYF. The V call is TRBV5-1, the J call TRBJ2-7; D is perhaps TRBD2 (6 bases). The ends were cut back, 0 bases at V and 0 bases at J, with 10 bases in the middle. This CDR3 has 15 residues. Germline CDR1 is SGHRS and CDR2 is YFSETQ.

J is TRBJ2-7 and V is TRBV11-3, with 8 nucleotides matching TRBD1. This CDR3 region has 15 residues. Trimming removed 3 bases from V and 5 bases from J; junction bases left unmatched: 9. The germline CDR1 and CDR2 sequences are SGHNT and YENEEA. CDR3 nucleotides: TGTGCCAGCAGCTTCACAGGACAGGGAACTGACGAGCAGTACTTC. Its protein is CASSFTGQGTDEQYF.

The chain carries TRBV7-9 and TRBJ2-1; no definite D call. Trimming took off 3 bases at V and 1 base at J, with 10 bases between the two ends. Germline CDR1 reads SEHNR; CDR2 reads FQNEAQ (reference sequence). This CDR3 has 15 residues. The CDR3 nucleotides read TGTGCCAGCAGCTTTTACCTTCAGTCCTACAATGAGCAGTTCTTC. It encodes CASSFYLQSYNEQFF. The whole variable domain, remainder taken from reference TRBV7-9 and TRBJ2-1, is DTGVSQNPRHKITKRGQNVTFRCDPISEHNRLYWYRQTLGQGPEFLTYFQNEAQLEKSRLLSDRFSAERPKGSFSTLEIQRTEQGDSAMYLCASSFYLQSYNEQFFGPGTRLTVL.

The chain couples TRBV7-8 to TRBJ2-7; tentatively, D is TRBD2 (5 bases). Germline CDR1 and CDR2: SGHVS and FQNEAQ. CDR3 length: 16 residues. Trimming removed 1 base from V and 4 bases from J, with 17 bases in between. This chain's CDR3 is CASSLVFVGVGYEQYF. CDR3 DNA sequence: TGTGCCAGCAGCTTAGTTTTTGTGGGAGTCGGGTACGAGCAGTACTTC.

The chain links TRBV25-1 to TRBJ1-2; 7 bases are shared with TRBD1. The CDR3 length is 14 residues. J was trimmed by 5 bases and V by 3 bases; bases with no gene match: 6. Per the germline V gene, CDR1 is MGHDK and CDR2 is SYGVNS. The CDR3 region is CASSDFQGVYGYTF. The CDR3 DNA reads TGTGCCAGCAGTGACTTTCAGGGGGTTTATGGCTACACCTTC.

The genes are TRBV6-5 and TRBJ2-6, with D unresolved. This CDR3 is 15 amino acids long. CDR1 is MNHEY, CDR2 SVGAGI, per germline. Deletions cut 4 bases from V and 0 bases from J, with 7 bases between. The CDR3 coding sequence is TGTGCCAGCAGTTCCAGAGTCTCTGGGGCCAACGTCCTGACTTTC. Amino acid sequence: CASSSRVSGANVLTF.

Regarding this clone: Since a much larger clone is just one base distant, this may be a read error. Other DNA sequences of this sample code for an identical CDR3. The chain is built from TRBV6-1 and TRBJ2-3, with 12 bases identical to TRBD2. Germline CDR1 MNHNS, CDR2 SASEGT. J gave up 4 bases and V 2 bases, and 1 base lay outside the gene matches. CDR3 length equals 15 residues. For the CDR3, the DNA is TGTGCCAGCAGTGAACTAGCGGGAGGGCCAGATACGCAGTATTTT. This codes for CASSELAGGPDTQYF.

J is TRBJ2-3 and V is TRBV2; 14 positions agree with TRBD2. Per the germline V gene, CDR1 is SNHLY and CDR2 is FYNNEI. V trimming: 2 bases; J trimming: 8 bases; junction bases outside the gene matches: 3. There are 15 residues in the CDR3. The CDR3 bases are TGTGCCAGCAGTGAATCGACTAGCGGGAGGGGTACGCAGTATTTT. This translates into CASSESTSGRGTQYF.

This clone was seen only once. Distinct nucleotide sequences in the sample also encode this CDR3. This chain joins TRBV4-2 and TRBJ2-1, with 10 bases fitting TRBD2. Germline-derived CDR1 and CDR2 are LGHNA and YNFKEQ. This CDR3 has 16 amino acids. The V gene end was trimmed by 1 base and the J gene end by 0 bases; junction bases not matched to a gene: 0. The CDR3 reads CASSQGTSGSYNEQFF. For the CDR3, the DNA is TGTGCCAGCAGCCAAGGGACTAGCGGCTCCTACAATGAGCAGTTCTTC.